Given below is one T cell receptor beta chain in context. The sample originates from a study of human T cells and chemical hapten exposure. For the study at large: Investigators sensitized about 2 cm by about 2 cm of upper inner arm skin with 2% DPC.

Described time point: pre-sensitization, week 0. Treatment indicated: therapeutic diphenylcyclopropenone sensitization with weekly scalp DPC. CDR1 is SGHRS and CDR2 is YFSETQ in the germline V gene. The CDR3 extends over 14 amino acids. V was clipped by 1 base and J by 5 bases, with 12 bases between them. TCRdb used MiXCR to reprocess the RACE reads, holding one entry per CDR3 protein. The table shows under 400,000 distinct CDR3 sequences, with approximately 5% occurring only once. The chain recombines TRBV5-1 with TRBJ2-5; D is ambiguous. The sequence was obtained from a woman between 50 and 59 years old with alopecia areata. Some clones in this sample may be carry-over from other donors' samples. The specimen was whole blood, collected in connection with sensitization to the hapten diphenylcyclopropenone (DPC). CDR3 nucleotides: TGCGCCAGCAGCTTGAAACGTACTCGGGAGACCCAGTACTTC. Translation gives CASSLKRTRETQYF.